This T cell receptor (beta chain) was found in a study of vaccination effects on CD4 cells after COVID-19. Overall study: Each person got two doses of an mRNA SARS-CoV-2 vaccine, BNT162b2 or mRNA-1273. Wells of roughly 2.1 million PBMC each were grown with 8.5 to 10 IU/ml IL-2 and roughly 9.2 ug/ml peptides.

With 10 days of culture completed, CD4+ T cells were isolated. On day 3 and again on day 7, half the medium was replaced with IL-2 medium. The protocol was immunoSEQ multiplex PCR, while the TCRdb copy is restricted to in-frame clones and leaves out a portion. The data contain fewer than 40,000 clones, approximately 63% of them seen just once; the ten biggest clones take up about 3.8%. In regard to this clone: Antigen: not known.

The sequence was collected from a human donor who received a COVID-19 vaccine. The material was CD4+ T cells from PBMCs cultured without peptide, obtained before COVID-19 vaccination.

The CDR3 DNA follows: TGTGCCATCAGGGTCCGGGCTGGGCGGGAGGGCCTAGGGGGCGAGCAGTACTTC. This encodes CAIRVRAGREGLGGEQYF. The chain combines TRBV10-3 with TRBJ2-7, with 9 bases fitting TRBD2. The CDR3 runs 18 residues. Germline values: CDR1 ENHRY, CDR2 SYGVKD. V gave up 6 bases and J gave up 6 bases; unmatched junction bases: 21.